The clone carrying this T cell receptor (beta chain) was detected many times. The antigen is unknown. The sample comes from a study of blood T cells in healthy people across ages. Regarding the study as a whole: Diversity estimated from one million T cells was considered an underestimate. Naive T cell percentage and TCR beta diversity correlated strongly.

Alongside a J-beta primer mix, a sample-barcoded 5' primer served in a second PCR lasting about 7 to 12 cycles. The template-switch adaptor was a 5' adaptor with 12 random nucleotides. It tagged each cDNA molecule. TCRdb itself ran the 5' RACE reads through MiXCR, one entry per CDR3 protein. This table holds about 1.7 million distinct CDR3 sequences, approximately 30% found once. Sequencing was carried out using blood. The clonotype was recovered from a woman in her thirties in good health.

In nucleotides, the CDR3 is TGCAGCGTTGAACCGTCCGACAGGCGATATGGCTACACCTTC. This gives the protein CSVEPSDRRYGYTF. The chain combines TRBV29-1 with TRBJ1-2, with D tentatively TRBD1 (6 bases). Germline values: CDR1 SQVTM, CDR2 ANQGSEA. The CDR3 extends over 14 amino acids. Trimming shortened V by 2 bases and J by 5 bases, and 15 bases separated the two germline ends.